This TCR beta chain was documented in a study of Tregs in tolerant kidney transplant recipients. Study-level background: Related graft donors supplied nonmyeloablative bone marrow transplants, and mixed chimerism was transient. General study points: Biological reproducibility was not directly addressed in this study. Some patients' samples used different primers over time, so nucleotide sequences weren't comparable.

CD4+CD25+CD127- Tregs, CD4+CD25- non-Tregs, CD4 and CD8 cells were sorted. Details on this clone: The antigen remains undetermined.

The assay was immunoSEQ multiplex PCR, and TCRdb's table has in-frame clones only and misses some. This table holds about 100,000 clones, roughly 93% found once. Trimming cost V 1 base and J 11 bases, with 15 bases left between them. CDR3 length equals 14 residues. Germline V gene sequence: CDR1 SGHTA, CDR2 FQGTGA. The source material was CD4+ T cells from blood, sampled before the transplant. The receptor comes from a human donor who received a combined kidney and bone marrow transplant. V gene TRBV7-3 combines with J gene TRBJ2-1, with D perhaps TRBD1 (6 bases). Here the CDR3 reads CASSLMGTSTKQFF. CDR3 sequence (DNA): TGTGCCAGCAGCTTAATGGGGACAAGTACCAAGCAGTTCTTC.